This is a list of T cell receptor beta chains from one sample in a study of Ad26.COV2.S vaccination and SARS-CoV-2 variants. Repertoires were generated with immunoSEQ multiplex PCR, while TCRdb's copy carries only in-frame clones and drops some. The profile covers some 250,000 clones, with approximately 88% appearing a single time and roughly a tenth taken by the ten largest. Sequenced material: peripheral blood, taken in a trial of Ad26.COV2.S vaccine versus placebo. These receptors came from a person aged 18-65 years who received the Ad26.COV2.S COVID-19 vaccine or a placebo. CDR3s include the opening cysteine and the closing phenylalanine or tryptophan. D genes are given only for firm matches. Clone size, where shown, is once, few, many, or a class for clones that have expanded.

CDR3nt | CDR3aa | abundance | j_gene | v_gene | d_gene | len
TGTGCCAGCAGCTTAGAGTACGGGGCCGGGGAGCTGTTTTTT | CASSLEYGAGELFF | NA | TRBJ2-2 | TRBV7-2 | NA | 14
TGTGCCAGCGTATTTCTAGCGGGATTAGCCTACGAGCAGTACTTC | CASVFLAGLAYEQYF | NA | TRBJ2-7 | TRBV7-2 | TRBD2 | 15
TGTGCCAGCAGCTACCGGACAGGGTGGGTAGACGAGCAGTACTTC | CASSYRTGWVDEQYF | NA | TRBJ2-7 | TRBV5-6 | TRBD1 | 15
TGTGCCTCGGCAGGGTCGGGCTATGAGCAGTTCTTC | CASAGSGYEQFF | NA | TRBJ2-1 | TRBV19 | NA | 12
TGTGCCAGCAGTGCGCTTACGGGGGAGGCCATATATTTT | CASSALTGEAIYF | once | TRBJ1-3 | TRBV25-1 | NA | 13
TGTGCCAGCAGCCCACTAGCGGGCCCGAACCACAATGAGCAGTTCTTC | CASSPLAGPNHNEQFF | NA | TRBJ2-1 | TRBV7-2 | TRBD2 | 16
TGTGCCAGCACTTGGGGGAGGAACACTGAAGCTTTCTTT | CASTWGRNTEAFF | NA | TRBJ1-1 | TRBV14 | NA | 13
TGTGCCAGCAGACCTTCCTACAATGAGCAGTTCTTC | CASRPSYNEQFF | NA | TRBJ2-1 | TRBV12-3/TRBV12-4 | NA | 12
TGTGCCAGCAGTTACAGTCCCCCCACCCACGGGGAGCTGTTTTTT | CASSYSPPTHGELFF | NA | TRBJ2-2 | TRBV6-2/TRBV6-3 | NA | 15
TGTGCCAGCTCAACTCCTTCTGGGCCTAACTATGGCTACACCTTC | CASSTPSGPNYGYTF | once | TRBJ1-2 | TRBV18 | NA | 15
TGCGCCAGCAGTAAGAACGTGCGGGTACAAGAGACCCAGTACTTC | CASSKNVRVQETQYF | NA | TRBJ2-5 | TRBV10-2 | NA | 15
TGCGCCAGCAGTGACGAGGGGCCTAGCGGGGGGGAGGTTGGGCAGTACTTC | CASSDEGPSGGEVGQYF | NA | TRBJ2-7 | TRBV10-1 | TRBD2 | 17
TGTGCCAGCAGCTTAGCAGATGCCGGGACAGGGAACTATGGCTACACCTTC | CASSLADAGTGNYGYTF | NA | TRBJ1-2 | TRBV7-2 | TRBD1 | 17
TGCGCCAGCAGCACAGTCCTAGCGGGGGGATCCTACAATGAGCAGTTCTTC | CASSTVLAGGSYNEQFF | NA | TRBJ2-1 | TRBV5-1 | TRBD2 | 17
TGTGCCAGCAGTTACTCGATCGCCGAAAGATCGGGCAATCAGCCCCAGCATTTT | CASSYSIAERSGNQPQHF | NA | TRBJ1-5 | TRBV6-2/TRBV6-3 | NA | 18
TGCAGCGCAGGGGGCCGGGAGACCCAGTACTTC | CSAGGRETQYF | NA | TRBJ2-5 | TRBV29-1 | TRBD1 | 11
TGTGCCTGGAAAGGTAGGAGGGGATTGTATAATTCACCCCTCCACTTT | CAWKGRRGLYNSPLHF | once | TRBJ1-6 | TRBV30 | NA | 16
TGTGCCAGCAGCTCAGTTGGCGGGAGCACAGATACGCAGTATTTT | CASSSVGGSTDTQYF | NA | TRBJ2-3 | TRBV11-2 | NA | 15
TGTGCCAGCAGCTTGTGGGGGGCAGGGGAGCAGTTCTTC | CASSLWGAGEQFF | NA | TRBJ2-1 | TRBV5-6 | NA | 13
TGTGCCTGGCTCGCCGGACAGCTTAATTCACCCCTCCACTTT | CAWLAGQLNSPLHF | NA | TRBJ1-6 | TRBV30 | NA | 14